This entry concerns a single TCR beta chain. The table came from immunoSEQ multiplex PCR; TCRdb's copy has only in-frame clones and leaves some out. This sample has more than 50,000 clones, with roughly 85% found just once. The CDR3 covers 18 residues. Sampling of blood occurred at baseline, cycle 4 day 1, and cycle 7 day 1. The data derive from a study of OX40 agonist ivuxolimab in advanced cancers. For the study at large: Of mixed ages from about 20 to 80 and averaging approximately 60 years, the group was over 80% male.

The sequences come from CD4+ or CD8+ T cells sorted from blood, collected in a trial of the OX40 agonist ivuxolimab. The rearrangement links TRBV21-1 to TRBJ1-5; TRBD1 reflects the table's D call only, with no check against the DNA. TRBV21-1 is described as a pseudogene. This clonotype was obtained from an adult with an advanced solid tumor such as melanoma, head and neck, liver or kidney cancer. The CDR3 is CASSKGQGSPMSNQPQHF. The CDR3 DNA is TGTGCCAGCAGCAAAGGGCAGGGGTCGCCGATGAGCAATCAGCCCCAGCATTTT.